A selection of T cell receptor beta chains follows, all from one sample in a study of T cells in localized non-small cell lung cancer. The assay was immunoSEQ multiplex PCR, and TCRdb's table has in-frame clones only and misses some. The table shows about 1,200 clones, with around 40% occurring only once. The source material was normal lung tissue next to the tumor, sampled before any cancer treatment. Receptors originate from a woman aged 40-69 years with stage I lung adenocarcinoma. Each CDR3 is given with its conserved first and last residue. D genes are given only for firm matches. Rows give clone size only sometimes, using once, few, many, or a class for an expanded clone.

clone_size	v_call	d_call	j_call	cdr3_nt	cdr3_aa
few	TRBV6-8	TRBD1	TRBJ2-7	TGTGCCAGCAGTTACCCTTTGGACAGGGCCCACGAGCAGTACTTC	CASSYPLDRAHEQYF
once	TRBV19	TRBD1	TRBJ1-2	TGTGCCAGTAGTAGGCGGGCAGGGGGCGATTCCTATGGCTACACCTTC	CASSRRAGGDSYGYTF
NA	TRBV19	NA	TRBJ2-2	TGTGCCAGTAGGGAGGGGAACACCGGGGAGCTGTTTTTT	CASREGNTGELFF
medium-sized	TRBV11-3	TRBD1	TRBJ2-4	TGTGCCAGCAGCTTAGGGACAGGCGTTGGGGAAAACATTCAGTACTTC	CASSLGTGVGENIQYF
few	TRBV14	NA	TRBJ2-1	TGTGCCAGCAGCCAAGATGAGACGGATTCCTACAATGAGCAGTTCTTC	CASSQDETDSYNEQFF
large	TRBV11-3	NA	TRBJ2-1	TGTGCCAGCAGCCCAGGTAGCGGCTCCTACAATGAGCAGTTCTTC	CASSPGSGSYNEQFF
NA	TRBV14	TRBD2	TRBJ2-1	TGTGCCAGCAGTCGGACTAGCGGGTCTAAGCAGTTCTTC	CASSRTSGSKQFF
large	TRBV6-8	TRBD1	TRBJ1-4	TGTGCCAGCAGTGAGGGACAGGGGAATGAAAAACTGTTTTTT	CASSEGQGNEKLFF
NA	TRBV30	TRBD2	TRBJ2-5	TGTGCCTGGAGTGTACGGGAGGGAGGGACCCAGTACTTC	CAWSVREGGTQYF
few	TRBV28	NA	TRBJ2-1	TGTGCCAGCAGTTTATCCGGGACATACGACAATGAGCAGTTCTTC	CASSLSGTYDNEQFF
NA	TRBV30	NA	TRBJ1-3	TGTGCCTGGAGTGTACAGGGAGGGGCCTCTGGAAACACCATATATTTT	CAWSVQGGASGNTIYF